This is a list of T cell receptor beta chains from one sample in a study of blood T cell repertoires in COVID-19. The protocol was immunoSEQ multiplex PCR, while the TCRdb copy is restricted to in-frame clones and leaves out a portion. The table includes approximately 190,000 clones, around 80% detected once. The sample consisted of peripheral blood. These receptors originate from a human donor with acute or convalescent COVID-19. The donor label of this sample is uncertain. CDR3s include the opening cysteine and the closing phenylalanine or tryptophan. Fields, in order: J gene, clone size, D gene, V gene, CDR3 protein, CDR3 DNA. A D gene is named only where the DNA matches it firmly. Clone size is stated in some rows and not others, as once, few, many or a class when expanded.

j_call: TRBJ2-7; clone_size: -; d_call: -; v_call: TRBV6-5; cdr3_aa: CASSYSQANSYEQYF; cdr3_nt: TGTGCCAGCAGTTACTCACAGGCCAACTCCTACGAGCAGTACTTC
j_call: TRBJ1-1; clone_size: -; d_call: -; v_call: TRBV7-9; cdr3_aa: CASSLTRQDEAFF; cdr3_nt: TGTGCCAGCAGCCTCACCCGACAGGATGAAGCTTTCTTT
j_call: TRBJ2-2; clone_size: -; d_call: -; v_call: TRBV9; cdr3_aa: CASSDRTGRVGTNTGELFF; cdr3_nt: TGTGCCAGCAGCGACCGGACAGGGAGGGTTGGGACGAACACCGGGGAGCTGTTTTTT
j_call: TRBJ1-5; clone_size: few; d_call: -; v_call: TRBV6-6; cdr3_aa: CASSYSRDQPQHF; cdr3_nt: TGTGCCAGCAGTTACTCGCGGGATCAGCCCCAGCATTTT
j_call: TRBJ1-1; clone_size: few; d_call: -; v_call: TRBV11-3; cdr3_aa: CASSLTEDTEAFF; cdr3_nt: TGTGCCAGCAGTTTGACAGAAGACACTGAAGCTTTCTTT
j_call: TRBJ1-2; clone_size: -; d_call: TRBD1; v_call: TRBV28; cdr3_aa: CASSTGGGNYGYTF; cdr3_nt: TGTGCCAGCAGTACAGGGGGTGGAAACTATGGCTACACCTTC
j_call: TRBJ2-1; clone_size: -; d_call: TRBD2; v_call: TRBV18; cdr3_aa: CASSPGRGEYNEQFF; cdr3_nt: TGTGCCAGCTCACCAGGGAGGGGCGAATACAATGAGCAGTTCTTC
j_call: TRBJ2-7; clone_size: -; d_call: -; v_call: TRBV18; cdr3_aa: CASSPAAGEAYEQYF; cdr3_nt: TGTGCCAGCTCACCAGCGGCAGGGGAAGCCTACGAGCAGTACTTC
j_call: TRBJ1-2; clone_size: -; d_call: -; v_call: TRBV5-1; cdr3_aa: CASSLQGGYGYTF; cdr3_nt: TGCGCCAGCAGCTTACAGGGCGGGTATGGCTACACCTTC
j_call: TRBJ1-6; clone_size: -; d_call: -; v_call: TRBV19; cdr3_aa: CASRGASYNSPLHF; cdr3_nt: TGTGCCAGTAGGGGAGCGTCCTATAATTCACCCCTCCACTTT
j_call: TRBJ1-5; clone_size: -; d_call: -; v_call: TRBV3-1/TRBV3-2; cdr3_aa: CASSPTPRSNQPQHF; cdr3_nt: TGTGCCAGCAGTCCGACACCACGGAGCAATCAGCCCCAGCATTTT
j_call: TRBJ2-1; clone_size: few; d_call: TRBD2; v_call: TRBV10-3; cdr3_aa: CAISGTSGYNEQFF; cdr3_nt: TGTGCCATCAGTGGGACTAGCGGCTACAATGAGCAGTTCTTC
j_call: TRBJ2-7; clone_size: -; d_call: TRBD1; v_call: TRBV15; cdr3_aa: CATSRGQGPYEQYF; cdr3_nt: TGTGCCACCAGCAGAGGACAGGGGCCCTACGAGCAGTACTTC
j_call: TRBJ2-7; clone_size: -; d_call: TRBD2; v_call: TRBV9; cdr3_aa: CASSVLTSGSEQYF; cdr3_nt: TGTGCCAGCAGCGTATTGACTAGCGGGAGTGAGCAGTACTTC
j_call: TRBJ2-7; clone_size: -; d_call: TRBD2; v_call: TRBV6-2/TRBV6-3; cdr3_aa: CASSPGLAASREQYF; cdr3_nt: TGTGCCAGCAGTCCGGGACTAGCGGCATCTCGGGAGCAGTACTTC
j_call: TRBJ2-3; clone_size: -; d_call: TRBD2; v_call: TRBV3-1/TRBV3-2; cdr3_aa: CASSRAGPLGDTQYF; cdr3_nt: TGTGCCAGCAGTCGAGCGGGACCCCTGGGAGATACGCAGTATTTT
j_call: TRBJ2-2; clone_size: few; d_call: TRBD2; v_call: TRBV9; cdr3_aa: CASSVASGVAGASTGELFF; cdr3_nt: TGTGCCAGCAGCGTAGCTTCCGGGGTAGCGGGAGCTTCCACCGGGGAGCTGTTTTTT
j_call: TRBJ2-7; clone_size: -; d_call: TRBD1; v_call: TRBV29-1; cdr3_aa: CSVSTGYSYEQYF; cdr3_nt: TGCAGCGTCTCGACAGGGTACTCCTACGAGCAGTACTTC
j_call: TRBJ2-3; clone_size: -; d_call: -; v_call: TRBV7-9; cdr3_aa: CASSPGLSTDTQYF; cdr3_nt: TGTGCCAGCAGCCCCGGTCTTAGCACAGATACGCAGTATTTT
j_call: TRBJ2-7; clone_size: -; d_call: TRBD2; v_call: TRBV5-6; cdr3_aa: CASSGLGPYEQYF; cdr3_nt: TGTGCCAGCAGTGGACTAGGTCCCTACGAGCAGTACTTC
j_call: TRBJ2-5; clone_size: -; d_call: TRBD1; v_call: TRBV7-3; cdr3_aa: CASSTQGQETQYF; cdr3_nt: TGTGCCAGCAGCACACAGGGGCAAGAGACCCAGTACTTC
j_call: TRBJ1-1; clone_size: -; d_call: TRBD1; v_call: TRBV6-5; cdr3_aa: CASSSGTGTMNTEAFF; cdr3_nt: TGTGCCAGCAGTTCCGGGACAGGGACTATGAACACTGAAGCTTTCTTT
j_call: TRBJ1-2; clone_size: -; d_call: TRBD1; v_call: TRBV7-9; cdr3_aa: CASSITGTAPGYTF; cdr3_nt: TGTGCCAGCAGCATTACCGGGACAGCTCCTGGCTACACCTTC
j_call: TRBJ2-5; clone_size: -; d_call: -; v_call: TRBV7-2; cdr3_aa: CASSLGQATPQYF; cdr3_nt: TGTGCCAGCAGCTTAGGGCAGGCAACCCCCCAGTACTTC
j_call: TRBJ2-1; clone_size: -; d_call: -; v_call: TRBV5-4; cdr3_aa: CASSPDPVGANEQFF; cdr3_nt: TGTGCCAGCAGCCCCGACCCGGTGGGAGCGAATGAGCAGTTCTTC
j_call: TRBJ1-1; clone_size: -; d_call: TRBD1; v_call: TRBV7-3; cdr3_aa: CASSPDRGRYAEAFF; cdr3_nt: TGTGCCAGCAGCCCTGACAGGGGTCGGTACGCTGAAGCTTTCTTT
j_call: TRBJ2-2; clone_size: few; d_call: TRBD1; v_call: TRBV5-1; cdr3_aa: CASSLGYRGWNTGELFF; cdr3_nt: TGCGCCAGCAGCTTGGGGTACAGGGGTTGGAACACCGGGGAGCTGTTTTTT
j_call: TRBJ2-2; clone_size: once; d_call: -; v_call: TRBV5-1; cdr3_aa: CASSLDTANTGELFF; cdr3_nt: TGCGCCAGCAGCTTGGACACCGCGAACACCGGGGAGCTGTTTTTT
j_call: TRBJ2-7; clone_size: -; d_call: TRBD2; v_call: TRBV20-1; cdr3_aa: CSASGRVDEQYF; cdr3_nt: TGCAGTGCTAGTGGGAGGGTGGACGAGCAGTACTTC